This TCR beta chain was sequenced during a study of shared clonotypes between healthy human individuals. CDR1 and CDR2 from the germline V gene are WNHNN and SYGVQD (reference sequence). Unmatched junction bases numbered 8, after V lost 3 bases and J lost 0 bases. The CDR3 runs 20 residues. The assay was immunoSEQ multiplex PCR, and TCRdb's table has in-frame clones only and misses some. This table holds roughly 2.4 million clones, under 97% found once. Sequenced sample: naive CD4+ T cells sorted from blood. This sample's subset: CD45RA+ positively selected. The source of this sequence is a man aged 18-30 years in good health. This chain joins TRBV10-1 and TRBJ2-1; 16 bases agree with TRBD2. The CDR3, as DNA: TGCGCCAGCAGTGACCACGGGACTAGCGGGGGGGTTTTCTCCTACAATGAGCAGTTCTTC. It translates to CASSDHGTSGGVFSYNEQFF.